This T cell receptor beta chain was sequenced in a study of blood T cell repertoires in COVID-19. This clone was seen only once. In the source study's methods: Quantification of nucleated cells was approximated via reference gene primer amplification. Measured with immunoSEQ multiplex PCR; TCRdb has only the in-frame clones, and not every one. V and J calls and clone size are those listed in that table; D and trimming were worked out from the DNA. This table has fewer than 200,000 clones, around 85% appearing once. Germline CDR1 reads MGHRA; CDR2 reads YSYEKL. The ends were cut back, 3 bases at V and 6 bases at J, with 18 bases in the middle. The CDR3 is made up of 15 amino acids.

The sequencing input was peripheral blood. This chain connects TRBV4-1 to TRBJ2-7; a weak D match, TRBD2 (5 bases). The receptor was isolated from an elderly woman with acute or convalescent COVID-19. The chain's CDR3 is CASSQPGLAGIEQYF. The CDR3 coding sequence is TGCGCCAGCAGCCAGCCTGGGCTTGCCGGGATCGAGCAGTACTTC.